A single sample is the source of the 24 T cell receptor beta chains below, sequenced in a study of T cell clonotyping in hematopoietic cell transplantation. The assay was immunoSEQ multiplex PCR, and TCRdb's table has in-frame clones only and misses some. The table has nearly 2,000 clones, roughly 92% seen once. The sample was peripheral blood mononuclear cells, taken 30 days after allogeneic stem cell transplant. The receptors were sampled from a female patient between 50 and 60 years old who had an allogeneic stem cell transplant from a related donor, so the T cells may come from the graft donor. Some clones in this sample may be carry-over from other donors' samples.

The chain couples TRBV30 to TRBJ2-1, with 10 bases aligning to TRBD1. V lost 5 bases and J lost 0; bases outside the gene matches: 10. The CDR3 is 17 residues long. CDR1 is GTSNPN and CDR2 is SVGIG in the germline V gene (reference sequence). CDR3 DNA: TGTGCCTGGGCGGGCGAGACAGGGGGCTCCTCCTACAATGAGCAGTTCTTC. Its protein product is CAWAGETGGSSYNEQFF.

In DNA form, the CDR3 reads TGTGCCAGCAGTTCTGGGGGCGGGGGCTCCTACGAGCAGTACTTC. This codes for CASSSGGGGSYEQYF. This chain connects TRBV6-5 to TRBJ2-7; tentatively, D is TRBD2 (7 bases). V was clipped by 4 bases and J by 0 bases, with 13 bases between them. The CDR3 has 15 amino acids. Germline V gene lookup returns CDR1 MNHEY and CDR2 SVGAGI.

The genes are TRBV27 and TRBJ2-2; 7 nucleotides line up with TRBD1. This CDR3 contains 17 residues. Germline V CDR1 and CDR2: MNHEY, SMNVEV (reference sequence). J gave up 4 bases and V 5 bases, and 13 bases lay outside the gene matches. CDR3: CASSPTPDREITGELFF. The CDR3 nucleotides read TGTGCCAGCAGTCCCACCCCCGACAGGGAGATCACCGGGGAGCTGTTTTTT.

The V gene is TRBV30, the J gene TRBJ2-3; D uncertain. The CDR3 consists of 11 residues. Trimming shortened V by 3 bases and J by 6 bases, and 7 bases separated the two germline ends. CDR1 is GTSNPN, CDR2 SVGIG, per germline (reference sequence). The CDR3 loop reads CAWRLGDTQYF. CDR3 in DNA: TGTGCCTGGAGGCTGGGGGATACGCAGTATTTT.

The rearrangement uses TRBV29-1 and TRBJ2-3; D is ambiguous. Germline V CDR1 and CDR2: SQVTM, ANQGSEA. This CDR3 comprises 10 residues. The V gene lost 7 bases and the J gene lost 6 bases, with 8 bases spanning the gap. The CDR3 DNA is TGCAGCGGAGAACAGGATACGCAGTATTTT. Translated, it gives CSGEQDTQYF.

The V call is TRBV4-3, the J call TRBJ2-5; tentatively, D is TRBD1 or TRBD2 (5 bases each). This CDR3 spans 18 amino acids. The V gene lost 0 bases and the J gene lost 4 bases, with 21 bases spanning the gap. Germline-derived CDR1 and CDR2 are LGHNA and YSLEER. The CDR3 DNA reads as TGCGCCAGCAGCCAAGAGTGGGGACGGGGCACAAAACGAGAGACCCAGTACTTC. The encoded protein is CASSQEWGRGTKRETQYF.

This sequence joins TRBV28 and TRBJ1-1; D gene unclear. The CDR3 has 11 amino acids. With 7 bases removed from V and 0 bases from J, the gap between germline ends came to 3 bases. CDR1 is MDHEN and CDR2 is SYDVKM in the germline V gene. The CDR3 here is CASKVNTEAFF. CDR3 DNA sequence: TGTGCCAGCAAGGTGAACACTGAAGCTTTCTTT.

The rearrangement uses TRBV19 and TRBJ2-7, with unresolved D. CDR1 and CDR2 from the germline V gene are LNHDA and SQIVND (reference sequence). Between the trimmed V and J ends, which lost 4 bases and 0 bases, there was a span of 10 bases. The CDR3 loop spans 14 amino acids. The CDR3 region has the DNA TGTGCCAGTAGTACGACAACTTCCTCCTACGAGCAGTACTTC. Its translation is CASSTTTSSYEQYF.

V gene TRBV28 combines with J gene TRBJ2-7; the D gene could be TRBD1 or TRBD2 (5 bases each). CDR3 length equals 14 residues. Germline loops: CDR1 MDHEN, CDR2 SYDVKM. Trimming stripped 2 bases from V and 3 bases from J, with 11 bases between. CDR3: CASSLRDGYYEQYF. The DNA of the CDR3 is TGTGCCAGCAGTTTAAGGGACGGATACTACGAGCAGTACTTC.

The CDR3 sequence is CASTRSSGNTIYF. The CDR3 bases are TGTGCCAGCACGCGGAGCTCTGGAAACACCATATATTTT. The rearrangement uses TRBV9 and TRBJ1-3; unclear D gene. The CDR3 spans 13 residues. The V gene lost 6 bases and the J gene lost 0 bases, with 7 bases spanning the gap. In germline, CDR1 is SGDLS, CDR2 YYNGEE. The variable domain in full, with the rest retrieved from reference TRBV9 and TRBJ1-3, is DSGVTQTPKHLITATGQRVTLRCSPRSGDLSVYWYQQSLDQGLQFLIQYYNGEERAKGNILERFSAQQFPDLHSELNLSSLELGDSALYFCASTRSSGNTIYFGEGSWLTVV.

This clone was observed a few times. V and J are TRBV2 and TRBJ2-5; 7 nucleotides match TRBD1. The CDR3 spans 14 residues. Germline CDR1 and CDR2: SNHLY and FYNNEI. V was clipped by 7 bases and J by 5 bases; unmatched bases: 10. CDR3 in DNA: TGTGCCAGCATAGACAGGGTGCTGTTGGAGACCCAGTACTTC. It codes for CASIDRVLLETQYF. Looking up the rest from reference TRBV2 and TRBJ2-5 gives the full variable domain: EPEVTQTPSHQVTQMGQEVILRCVPISNHLYFYWYRQILGQKVEFLVSFYNNEISEKSEIFDDQFSVERPDGSNFTLKIRSTKLEDSAMYFCASIDRVLLETQYFGPGTRLLVL.

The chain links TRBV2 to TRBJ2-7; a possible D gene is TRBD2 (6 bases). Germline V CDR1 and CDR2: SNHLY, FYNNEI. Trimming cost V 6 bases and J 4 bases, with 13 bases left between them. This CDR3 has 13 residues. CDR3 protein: CASRGTGSYEQYF. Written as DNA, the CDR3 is TGTGCCAGCAGGGGGACTGGCTCTTACGAGCAGTACTTC.

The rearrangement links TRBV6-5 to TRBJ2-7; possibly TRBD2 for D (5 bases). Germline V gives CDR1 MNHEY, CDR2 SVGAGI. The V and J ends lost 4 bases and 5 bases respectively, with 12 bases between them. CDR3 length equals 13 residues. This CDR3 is CASSSGVRHEQYF. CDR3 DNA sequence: TGTGCCAGCAGTTCCGGGGTCCGGCACGAGCAGTACTTC.

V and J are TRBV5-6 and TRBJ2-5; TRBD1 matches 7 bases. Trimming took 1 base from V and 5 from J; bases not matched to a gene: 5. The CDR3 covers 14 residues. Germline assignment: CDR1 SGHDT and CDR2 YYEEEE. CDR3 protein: CASSLLTGEETQYF. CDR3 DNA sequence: TGTGCCAGCAGCTTGTTAACAGGGGAGGAGACCCAGTACTTC.

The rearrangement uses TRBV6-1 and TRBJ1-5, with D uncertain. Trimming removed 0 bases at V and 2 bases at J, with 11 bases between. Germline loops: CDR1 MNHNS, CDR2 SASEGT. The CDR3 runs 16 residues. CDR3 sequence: CASSEATTPGNQPQHF. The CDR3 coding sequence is TGTGCCAGCAGTGAAGCTACAACACCGGGCAATCAGCCCCAGCATTTT.

The CDR3 sequence is CASSEGWGTPAYEQYF. In DNA, the CDR3 is TGTGCCAGCAGTGAAGGGTGGGGGACTCCGGCCTACGAGCAGTACTTC. The chain joins TRBV25-1 to TRBJ2-7, with a weak D call TRBD2 (6 bases). The CDR3 sequence is 16 residues long. Trimming removed 2 bases at V and 2 bases at J, with 16 bases between. The germline V gene has CDR1 MGHDK and CDR2 SYGVNS.

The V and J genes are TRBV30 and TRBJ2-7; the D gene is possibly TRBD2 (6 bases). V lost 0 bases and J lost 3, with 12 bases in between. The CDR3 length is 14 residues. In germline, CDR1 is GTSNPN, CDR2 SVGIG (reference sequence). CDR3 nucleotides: TGTGCCTGGAGTGTAAGGCTAGCGAGCTACGAGCAGTACTTC. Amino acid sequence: CAWSVRLASYEQYF.

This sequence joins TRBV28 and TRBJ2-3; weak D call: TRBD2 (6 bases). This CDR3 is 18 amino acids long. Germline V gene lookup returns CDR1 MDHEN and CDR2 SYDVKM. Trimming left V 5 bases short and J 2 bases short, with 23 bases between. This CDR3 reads CASSPRRDSSLFTDTQYF. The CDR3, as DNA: TGTGCCAGCAGTCCCCGCCGGGACTCGAGCCTTTTCACAGATACGCAGTATTTT.

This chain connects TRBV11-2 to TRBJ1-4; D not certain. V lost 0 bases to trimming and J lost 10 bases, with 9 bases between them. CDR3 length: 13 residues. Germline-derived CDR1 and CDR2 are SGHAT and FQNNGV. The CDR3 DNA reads TGTGCCAGCAGCTTAGATTCCTGGGGAAAACTGTTTTTT. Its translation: CASSLDSWGKLFF.

CDR3 sequence (DNA): TGCGCCAGCAGTTTATCCTGGAACACTGAAGCTTTCTTT. Protein product: CASSLSWNTEAFF. The rearrangement joins TRBV5-1 to TRBJ1-1; D gene ambiguous. The CDR3 is made up of 13 amino acids. CDR1 and CDR2 (germline): SGHRS, YFSETQ. The germline V and J ends were trimmed by 5 bases and 1 base, with 9 bases remaining between them.

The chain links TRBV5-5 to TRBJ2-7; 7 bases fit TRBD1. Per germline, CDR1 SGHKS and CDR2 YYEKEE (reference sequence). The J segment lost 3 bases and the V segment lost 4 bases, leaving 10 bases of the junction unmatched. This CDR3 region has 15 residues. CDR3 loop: CASSHGTEKYYEQYF. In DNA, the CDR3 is TGTGCCAGCAGCCACGGGACAGAGAAATACTACGAGCAGTACTTC.

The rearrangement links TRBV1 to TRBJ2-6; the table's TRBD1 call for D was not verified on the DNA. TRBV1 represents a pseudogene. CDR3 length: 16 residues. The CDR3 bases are TGCACCAGCAGATTGCTTGCACAAAGTCGGGCCAACGTCCTGACTTTC. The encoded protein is CTSRLLAQSRANVLTF.

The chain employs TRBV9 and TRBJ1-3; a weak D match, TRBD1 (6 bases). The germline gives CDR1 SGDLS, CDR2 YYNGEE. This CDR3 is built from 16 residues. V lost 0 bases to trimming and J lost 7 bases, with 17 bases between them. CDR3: CASSVATGNIWNTIYF. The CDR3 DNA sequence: TGTGCCAGCAGCGTAGCTACAGGGAACATTTGGAACACCATATATTTT.

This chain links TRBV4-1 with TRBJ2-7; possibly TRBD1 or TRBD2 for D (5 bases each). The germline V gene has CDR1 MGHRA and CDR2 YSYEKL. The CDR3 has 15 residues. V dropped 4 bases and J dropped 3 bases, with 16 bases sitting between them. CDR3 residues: CASSPGGGRIYEQYF. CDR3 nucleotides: TGCGCCAGCAGCCCCGGTGGGGGAAGGATCTACGAGCAGTACTTC.